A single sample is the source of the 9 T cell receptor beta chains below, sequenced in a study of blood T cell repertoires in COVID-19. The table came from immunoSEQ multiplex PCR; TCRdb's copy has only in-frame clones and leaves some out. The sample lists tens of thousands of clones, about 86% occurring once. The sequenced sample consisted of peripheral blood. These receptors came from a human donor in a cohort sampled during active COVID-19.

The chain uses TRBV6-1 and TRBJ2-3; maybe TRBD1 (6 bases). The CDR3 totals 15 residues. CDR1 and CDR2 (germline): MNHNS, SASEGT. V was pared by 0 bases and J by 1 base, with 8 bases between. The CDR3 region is CASSEAAGGTDTQYF. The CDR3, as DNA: TGTGCCAGCAGTGAAGCAGCAGGGGGCACAGATACGCAGTATTTT.

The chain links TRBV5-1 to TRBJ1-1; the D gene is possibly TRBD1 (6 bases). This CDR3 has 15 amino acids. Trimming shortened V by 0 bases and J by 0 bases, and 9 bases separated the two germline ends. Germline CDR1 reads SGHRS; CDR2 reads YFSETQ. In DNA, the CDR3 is TGCGCCAGCAGCTTGGCCCAGGGGATGAACACTGAAGCTTTCTTT. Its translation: CASSLAQGMNTEAFF.

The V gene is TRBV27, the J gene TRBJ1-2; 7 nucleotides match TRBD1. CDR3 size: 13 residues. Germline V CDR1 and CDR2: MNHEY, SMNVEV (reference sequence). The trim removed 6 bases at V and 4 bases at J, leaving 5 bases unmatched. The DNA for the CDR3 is TGTGCCAGCAGGCCGGGACAGTTCTATGGCTACACCTTC. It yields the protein CASRPGQFYGYTF.

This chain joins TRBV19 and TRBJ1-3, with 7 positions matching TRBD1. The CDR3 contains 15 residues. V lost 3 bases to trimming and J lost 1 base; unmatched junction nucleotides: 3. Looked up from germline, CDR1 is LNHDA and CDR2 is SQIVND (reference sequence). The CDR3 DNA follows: TGTGCCAGTAGTATCCAGGGGGAGTCTGGAAACACCATATATTTT. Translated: CASSIQGESGNTIYF.

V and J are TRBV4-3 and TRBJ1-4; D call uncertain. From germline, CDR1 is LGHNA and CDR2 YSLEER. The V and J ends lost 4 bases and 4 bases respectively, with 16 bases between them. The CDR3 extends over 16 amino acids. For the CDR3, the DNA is TGCGCCAGCAGCCCTGTGGGTGGCGGAGTTAATGAAAAACTGTTTTTT. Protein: CASSPVGGGVNEKLFF.

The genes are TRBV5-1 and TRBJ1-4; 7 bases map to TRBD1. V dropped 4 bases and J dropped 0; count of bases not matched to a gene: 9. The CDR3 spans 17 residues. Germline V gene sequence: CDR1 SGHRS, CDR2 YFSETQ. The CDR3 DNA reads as TGCGCCAGCAGCCCCGAGGGGGCAGGGGCAACTAATGAAAAACTGTTTTTT. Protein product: CASSPEGAGATNEKLFF.

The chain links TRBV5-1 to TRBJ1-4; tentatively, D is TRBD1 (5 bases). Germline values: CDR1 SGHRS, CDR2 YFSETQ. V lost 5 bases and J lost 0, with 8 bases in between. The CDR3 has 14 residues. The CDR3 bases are TGCGCCAGCAGGAGGGACTCAACTAATGAAAAACTGTTTTTT. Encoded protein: CASRRDSTNEKLFF.

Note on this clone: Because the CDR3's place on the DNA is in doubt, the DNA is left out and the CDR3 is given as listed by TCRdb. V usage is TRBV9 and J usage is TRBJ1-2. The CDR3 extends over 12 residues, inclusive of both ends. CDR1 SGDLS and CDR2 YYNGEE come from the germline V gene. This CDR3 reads CASSVGSGSGTF.

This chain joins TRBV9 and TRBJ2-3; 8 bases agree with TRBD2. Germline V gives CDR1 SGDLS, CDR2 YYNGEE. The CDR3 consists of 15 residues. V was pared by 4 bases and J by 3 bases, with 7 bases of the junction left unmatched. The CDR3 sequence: CASSSGTSTTDTQYF. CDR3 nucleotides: TGTGCCAGCAGCTCCGGGACTAGTACGACAGATACGCAGTATTTT. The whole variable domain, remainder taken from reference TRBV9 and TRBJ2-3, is DSGVTQTPKHLITATGQRVTLRCSPRSGDLSVYWYQQSLDQGLQFLIQYYNGEERAKGNILERFSAQQFPDLHSELNLSSLELGDSALYFCASSSGTSTTDTQYFGPGTRLTVL.